This T cell receptor beta chain was identified in a study of OX40 agonist ivuxolimab in advanced cancers. Study-wide results and caveats: More expanded clones were found, on average, in CD8+ than in CD4+ T cells.

Measured with immunoSEQ multiplex PCR; TCRdb has only the in-frame clones, and not every one. The sample has 99,000 or so clones, just under 95% seen once. Only one count was recorded for this clone. The antigen is not known. CDR1 and CDR2 (germline): LGHNA, YNFKEQ. Trimming stripped 1 base from V and 3 bases from J, with 9 bases between. The CDR3 consists of 15 residues. The chain employs TRBV4-2 and TRBJ1-4; D possibly corresponds to TRBD1 (5 bases). This sequence originates from an adult with an advanced solid tumor such as melanoma, head and neck, liver or kidney cancer. Here the sequenced sample was CD4+ or CD8+ T cells sorted from blood, taken in a trial of the OX40 agonist ivuxolimab. DNA of the CDR3: TGTGCCAGCAGCCAAGGAGGAGGGGCTAATGAAAAACTGTTTTTT. It translates to CASSQGGGANEKLFF.